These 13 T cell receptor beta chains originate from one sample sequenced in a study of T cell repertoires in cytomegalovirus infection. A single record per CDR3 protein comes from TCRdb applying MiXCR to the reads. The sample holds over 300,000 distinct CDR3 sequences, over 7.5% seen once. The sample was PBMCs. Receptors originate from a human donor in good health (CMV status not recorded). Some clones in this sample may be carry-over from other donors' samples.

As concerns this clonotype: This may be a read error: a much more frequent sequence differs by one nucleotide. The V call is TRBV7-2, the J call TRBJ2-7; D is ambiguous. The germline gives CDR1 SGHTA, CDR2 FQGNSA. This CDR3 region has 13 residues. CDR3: CASSLVSRGEQCF. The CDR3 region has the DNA TGTGCCAGCAGCTTGGTCTCACGCGGCGAGCAGTGCTTC.

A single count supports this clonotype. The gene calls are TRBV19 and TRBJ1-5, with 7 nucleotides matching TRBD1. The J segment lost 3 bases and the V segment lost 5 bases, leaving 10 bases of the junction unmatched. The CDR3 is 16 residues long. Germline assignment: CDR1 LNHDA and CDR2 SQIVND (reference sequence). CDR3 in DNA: TGTGCCAGTAGTGGCGAGGGACAGCCGGTCAATCAGCCCCAGCATTTT. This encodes CASSGEGQPVNQPQHF.

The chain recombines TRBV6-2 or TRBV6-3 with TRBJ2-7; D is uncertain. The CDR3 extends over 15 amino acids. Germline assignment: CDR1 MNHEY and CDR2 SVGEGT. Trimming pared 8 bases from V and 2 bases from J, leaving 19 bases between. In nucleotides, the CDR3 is TGTGCCAGCTACTGGGTTAGGACGCGAACCTACGAGCAGTACTTC. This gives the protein CASYWVRTRTYEQYF.

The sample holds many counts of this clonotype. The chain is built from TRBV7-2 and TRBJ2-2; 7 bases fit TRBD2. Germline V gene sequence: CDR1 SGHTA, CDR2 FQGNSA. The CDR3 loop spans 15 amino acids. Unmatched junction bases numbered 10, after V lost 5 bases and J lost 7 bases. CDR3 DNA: TGTGCCAGCAGCCCCCGGGCAGGGAGGGACGGGGAGCTGTTTTTT. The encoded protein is CASSPRAGRDGELFF.

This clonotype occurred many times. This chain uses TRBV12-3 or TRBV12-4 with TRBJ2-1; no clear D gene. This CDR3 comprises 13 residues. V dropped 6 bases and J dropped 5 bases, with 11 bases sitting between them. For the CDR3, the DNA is TGTGCCAGCAGATTCGGGTCTCACAATGAGCAGTTCTTC. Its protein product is CASRFGSHNEQFF.

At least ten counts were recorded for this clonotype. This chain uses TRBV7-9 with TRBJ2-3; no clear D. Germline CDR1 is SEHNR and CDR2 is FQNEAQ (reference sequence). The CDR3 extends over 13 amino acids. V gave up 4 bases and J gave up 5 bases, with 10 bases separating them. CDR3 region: CASSSLSVDTQYF. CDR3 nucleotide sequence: TGTGCCAGCAGCTCCCTCTCCGTAGATACGCAGTATTTT. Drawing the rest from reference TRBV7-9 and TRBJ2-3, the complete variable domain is DTGVSQNPRHKITKRGQNVTFRCDPISEHNRLYWYRQTLGQGPEFLTYFQNEAQLEKSRLLSDRFSAERPKGSFSTLEIQRTEQGDSAMYLCASSSLSVDTQYFGPGTRLTVL.

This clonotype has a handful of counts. The CDR3 nucleotides are TGTGCCAGTAGGCTTCTGGAGACAGGGCACAATTCACCCCTCCACTTT. Its protein is CASRLLETGHNSPLHF. The chain employs TRBV19 and TRBJ1-6; 7 bases are a match to TRBD1. V lost 6 bases and J lost 7; bases outside the gene matches: 12. Germline-derived CDR1 and CDR2 are LNHDA and SQIVND (reference sequence). CDR3 length: 16 residues.

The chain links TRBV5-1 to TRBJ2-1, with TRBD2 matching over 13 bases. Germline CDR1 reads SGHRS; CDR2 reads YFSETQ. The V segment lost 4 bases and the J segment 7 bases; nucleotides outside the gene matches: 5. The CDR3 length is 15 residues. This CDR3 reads CASSHGTSGVNEQFF. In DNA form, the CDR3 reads TGCGCCAGCAGCCACGGGACTAGCGGGGTAAATGAGCAGTTCTTC.

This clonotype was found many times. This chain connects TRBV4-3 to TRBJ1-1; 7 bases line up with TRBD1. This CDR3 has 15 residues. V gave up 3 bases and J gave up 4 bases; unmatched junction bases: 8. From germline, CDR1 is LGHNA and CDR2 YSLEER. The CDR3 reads CASSQTTGRGTEAFF. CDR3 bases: TGCGCCAGCAGCCAGACGACAGGGAGGGGCACTGAAGCTTTCTTT.

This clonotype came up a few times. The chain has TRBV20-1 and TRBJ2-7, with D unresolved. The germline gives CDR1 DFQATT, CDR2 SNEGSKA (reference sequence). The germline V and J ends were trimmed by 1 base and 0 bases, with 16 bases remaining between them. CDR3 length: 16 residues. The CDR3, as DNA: TGCAGTGCTAGAGTCCCCCCCCCCGAAGGCTCCTACGAGCAGTACTTC. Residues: CSARVPPPEGSYEQYF.

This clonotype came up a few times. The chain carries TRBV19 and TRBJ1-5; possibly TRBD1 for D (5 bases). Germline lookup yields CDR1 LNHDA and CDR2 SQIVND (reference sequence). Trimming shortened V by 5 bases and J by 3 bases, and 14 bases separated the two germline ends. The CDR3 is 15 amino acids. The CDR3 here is CASSFRGEINQPQHF. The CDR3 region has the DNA TGTGCCAGTAGTTTCCGGGGCGAGATCAATCAGCCCCAGCATTTT. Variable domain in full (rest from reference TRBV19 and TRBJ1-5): DGGITQSPKYLFRKEGQNVTLSCEQNLNHDAMYWYRQDPGQGLRLIYYSQIVNDFQKGDIAEGYSVSREKKESFPLTVTSAQKNPTAFYLCASSFRGEINQPQHFGDGTRLSIL.

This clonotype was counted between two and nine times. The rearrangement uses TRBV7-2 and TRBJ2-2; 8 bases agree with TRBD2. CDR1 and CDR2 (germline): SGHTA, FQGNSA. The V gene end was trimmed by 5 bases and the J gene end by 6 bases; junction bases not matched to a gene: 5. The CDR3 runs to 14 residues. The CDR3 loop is CASSPPAGAGELFF. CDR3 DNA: TGTGCCAGCAGCCCCCCAGCGGGGGCCGGGGAGCTGTTTTTT.

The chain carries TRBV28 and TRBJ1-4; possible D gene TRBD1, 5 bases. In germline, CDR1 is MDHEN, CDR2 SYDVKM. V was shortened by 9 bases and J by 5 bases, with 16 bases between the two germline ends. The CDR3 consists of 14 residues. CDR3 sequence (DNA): TGTGCCAGACTCCACCGGGACCTAAATGAAAAACTGTTTTTT. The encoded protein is CARLHRDLNEKLFF.